This TCR beta chain was sequenced in a study of blood T cell repertoires in COVID-19. The overall study: Recovered participants had two consecutive negative NP/OP PCR tests, healthcare professional clearance, or symptom resolution. PBMCs, B-cell-depleted T cells, or T cells provided the cDNA or gDNA that made up the material.

CDR3 length equals 13 residues. The V gene lost 7 bases and the J gene lost 3 bases, with 8 bases spanning the gap. The V gene's germline CDR1 is SGHRS and CDR2 YFSETQ. Recruits, aged about 18 to 95 years, lived in 20 to 30 US areas. Cohorts were determined from participant-reported clinical history. Measured with immunoSEQ multiplex PCR; TCRdb has only the in-frame clones, and not every one. The profile shows 200,000 to 250,000 clones, roughly nine tenths of them singletons. The origin of this receptor is a woman aged 45-65 years in a cohort exposed to, infected with or recovered from COVID-19 (not recorded which). The gene calls are TRBV5-1 and TRBJ1-6; no definite D call. Sequencing was done on a sample of PBMCs or T cells enriched from blood (not recorded which). The CDR3 coding sequence is TGCGCCAGCGGAGTTGACTATAATTCACCCCTCCACTTT. Protein: CASGVDYNSPLHF. The complete variable domain, with remaining parts taken from reference TRBV5-1 and TRBJ1-6, reads KAGVTQTPRYLIKTRGQQVTLSCSPISGHRSVSWYQQTPGQGLQFLFEYFSETQRNKGNFPGRFSGRQFSNSRSEMNVSTLELGDSALYLCASGVDYNSPLHFGNGTRLTVT.